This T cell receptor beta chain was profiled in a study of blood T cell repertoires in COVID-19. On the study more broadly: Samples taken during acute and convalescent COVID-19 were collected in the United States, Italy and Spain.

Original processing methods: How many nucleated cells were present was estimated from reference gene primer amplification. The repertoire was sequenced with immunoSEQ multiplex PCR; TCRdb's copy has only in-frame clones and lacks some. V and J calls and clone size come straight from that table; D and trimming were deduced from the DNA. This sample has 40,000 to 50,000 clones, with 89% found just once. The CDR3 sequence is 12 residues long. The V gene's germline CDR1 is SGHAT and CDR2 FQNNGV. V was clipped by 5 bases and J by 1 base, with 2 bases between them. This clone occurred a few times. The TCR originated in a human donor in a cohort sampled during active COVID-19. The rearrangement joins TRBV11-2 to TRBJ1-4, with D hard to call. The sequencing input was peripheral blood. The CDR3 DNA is TGTGCCAGCAGCCGAACTAATGAAAAACTGTTTTTT. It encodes CASSRTNEKLFF. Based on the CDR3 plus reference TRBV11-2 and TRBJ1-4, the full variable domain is EAGVAQSPRYKIIEKRQSVAFWCNPISGHATLYWYQQILGQGPKLLIQFQNNGVVDDSQLPKDRFSAERLKGVDSTLKIQPAKLEDSAVYLCASSRTNEKLFFGSGTQLSVL.